The T cell receptor (beta chain) described here comes from a study of T-cell memory formation after mild COVID-19. Across the whole study: TCR clustering was largely donor specific.

This clonotype has only a few counts. Its antigen is unknown. Each CDR3 protein gets one entry after TCRdb re-called the 5' RACE reads with MiXCR. The profile covers about 180,000 distinct CDR3 sequences, with approximately 17% appearing a single time and 3% to 4% taken by the ten largest. Study results and caveats: Chiefly within CM and EM were the contracting CD4+ clones; CD8+ ones were within EMRA.

The V and J ends lost 4 bases and 0 bases respectively, with 9 bases between them. Germline V lookup: CDR1 SGHTA, CDR2 FQGNSA. This CDR3 is 14 amino acids long. The sequenced sample was PBMCs or a T cell subset sorted from them (not recorded which). This TCR came from a man between 18 and 29 years old who had mild COVID-19 (a few samples of this study predate the infection). Cell type and time point are not known. This rearrangement joins TRBV7-2 to TRBJ2-5; D not certain. The CDR3 DNA follows: TGTGCCAGCAGCTCCTCGGCGAACCAAGAGACCCAGTACTTC. This sequence encodes CASSSSANQETQYF.